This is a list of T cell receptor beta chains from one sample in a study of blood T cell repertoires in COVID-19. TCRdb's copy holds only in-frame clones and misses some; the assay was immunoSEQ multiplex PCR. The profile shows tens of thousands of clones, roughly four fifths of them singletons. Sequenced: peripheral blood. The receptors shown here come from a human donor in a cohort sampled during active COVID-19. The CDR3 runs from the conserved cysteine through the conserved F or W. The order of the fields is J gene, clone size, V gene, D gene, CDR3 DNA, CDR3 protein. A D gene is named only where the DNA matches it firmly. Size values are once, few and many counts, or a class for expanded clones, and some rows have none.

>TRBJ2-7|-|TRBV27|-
TGTGCCAGCAGTTTAGGACAGCGCTACGAGCAGTACTTC
CASSLGQRYEQYF
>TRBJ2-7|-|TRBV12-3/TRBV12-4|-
TGTGCCAGCAGCGGGATTTTAGCCTACGAGCAGTACTTC
CASSGILAYEQYF
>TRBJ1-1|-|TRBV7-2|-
TGTGCCAGCAGCCCCTCGGGACACCCTGAAGCTTTCTTT
CASSPSGHPEAFF
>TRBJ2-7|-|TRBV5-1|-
TGCGCCAGCAGCTTGTGGTTACAGGGCTACGAGCAGTACTTC
CASSLWLQGYEQYF
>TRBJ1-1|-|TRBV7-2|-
TGTGCCAGCAGCGAGGAGGTAGGGGGTGGTGAAGCTTTCTTT
CASSEEVGGGEAFF
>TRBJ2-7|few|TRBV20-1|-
TGCAGTGTCAGGGCTACCTACGAGCAGTACTTC
CSVRATYEQYF
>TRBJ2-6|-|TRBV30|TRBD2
TGTGCCTGGAGTGTGGGGCTAGCGGGGCCAACTGGGGCCAACGTCCTGACTTTC
CAWSVGLAGPTGANVLTF
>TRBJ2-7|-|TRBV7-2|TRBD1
TGTGCCAGCAGCGCCCGACAGGGGTTGGACCAGTACTTC
CASSARQGLDQYF
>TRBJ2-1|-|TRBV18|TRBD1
TGTGCCAGCTCACCACCGGGACAGCTTAACAATGAGCAGTTCTTC
CASSPPGQLNNEQFF
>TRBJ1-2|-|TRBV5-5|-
TGTGCCAGCAGCTTTGAGGTCTATGGCTACACCTTC
CASSFEVYGYTF
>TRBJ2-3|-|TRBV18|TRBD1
TGTGCCAGCTCATCGGGACAGGGCAACACAGATACGCAGTATTTT
CASSSGQGNTDTQYF
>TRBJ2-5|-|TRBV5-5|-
TGTGCCAGCAGCTTTGGGGCAGCGCTCGAAGAGACCCAGTACTTC
CASSFGAALEETQYF
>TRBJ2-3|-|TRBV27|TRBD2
TGTGCCAGCAGTTTAAGATGGGCGGGAGGGCCTCGAGATACGCAGTATTTT
CASSLRWAGGPRDTQYF
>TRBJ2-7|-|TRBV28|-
TGTGCCAGCAGTTTTGATGGCCCCTACGAGCAGTACTTC
CASSFDGPYEQYF
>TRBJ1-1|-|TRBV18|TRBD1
TGTGCCAGCTCACCTACAGGGGACCCAAGTGAAGCTTTCTTT
CASSPTGDPSEAFF
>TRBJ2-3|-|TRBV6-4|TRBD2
TGTGCCAGCAGCCCCGTAGCGGGGGGGCCGGGAGATACGCAGTATTTT
CASSPVAGGPGDTQYF
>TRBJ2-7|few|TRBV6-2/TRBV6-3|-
TGTGCCAGCAGTCCCAACTACGAGCAGTACTTC
CASSPNYEQYF
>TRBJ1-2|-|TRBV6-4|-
TGTGCCAGCAGTGACGAAGGGAGGTCTCGCTACACCTTC
CASSDEGRSRYTF
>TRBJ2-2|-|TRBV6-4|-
TGTGCCAGCAGTGACTCGTCATCCGGGGAGCTGTTTTTT
CASSDSSSGELFF
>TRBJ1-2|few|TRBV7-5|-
TGTGTCAGAAGCTTAGTGCGAGGACAGTATGGCTACACCTTC
CVRSLVRGQYGYTF
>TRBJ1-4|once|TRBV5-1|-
TGCGCCAGCAGCCTCCGGACAACCGAAAAACTGTTTTTT
CASSLRTTEKLFF
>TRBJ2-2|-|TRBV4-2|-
TGTGCCAGCCGCCCACTAGTCACGAACACCGGGGAGCTGTTTTTT
CASRPLVTNTGELFF
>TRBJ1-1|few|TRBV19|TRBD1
TGTGCCAGTAACGGACAGGGAAGACTGAACACTGAAGCTTTCTTT
CASNGQGRLNTEAFF
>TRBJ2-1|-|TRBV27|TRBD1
TGTGCCAGCAGTGACAGGGGGCACCACTCCTACAATGAGCAGTTCTTC
CASSDRGHHSYNEQFF
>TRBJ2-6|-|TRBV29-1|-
TGCAGCGTTGAGACAGCTGGGGCCAACGTCCTGACTTTC
CSVETAGANVLTF
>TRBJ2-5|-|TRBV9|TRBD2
TGTGCCAGCAGCGTAGAAGCTAGCGGGGGCACCCAAGAGACCCAGTACTTC
CASSVEASGGTQETQYF
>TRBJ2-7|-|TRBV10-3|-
TGTGCCATCAGTGCACCTAATTCTTACGAGCAGTACTTC
CAISAPNSYEQYF
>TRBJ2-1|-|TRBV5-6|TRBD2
TGTGCCAGCAGCAGCTCCGGGACTAGCGGGATTGAGGATGAGCAGTTCTTC
CASSSSGTSGIEDEQFF
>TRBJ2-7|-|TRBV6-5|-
TGTGCCAGCAGTTACGGCCAGGGGACCTCCTACGAGCAGTACTTC
CASSYGQGTSYEQYF
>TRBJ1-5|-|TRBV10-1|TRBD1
TGCGCCAGCAGTCCTTCACTTTCGGACAGGTTAGCATCGGGTCAGCCCCAGCATTTT
CASSPSLSDRLASGQPQHF
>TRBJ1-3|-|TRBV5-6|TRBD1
TGTGCCAGCAGCTCCGGGACAGGAGCTGGAAACACCATATATTTT
CASSSGTGAGNTIYF
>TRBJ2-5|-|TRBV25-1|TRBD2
TGTGCCAGCAGTGAACTAGCGGACTACCAAGAGACCCAGTACTTC
CASSELADYQETQYF
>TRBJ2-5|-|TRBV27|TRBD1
TGTGCCAGCAGTTCCCCCGACCTTGACAGGGGGAAAGAGACCCAGTACTTC
CASSSPDLDRGKETQYF
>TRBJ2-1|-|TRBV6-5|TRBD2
TGTGCCAGCAGTTCAACTAGCGGGGGGGCCTTCAATGAGCAGTTCTTC
CASSSTSGGAFNEQFF
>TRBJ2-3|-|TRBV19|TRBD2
TGTGCCAGAAGAGGGTGGCTAGCGGGGCCCACAGATACGCAGTATTTT
CARRGWLAGPTDTQYF
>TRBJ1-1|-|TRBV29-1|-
TGCAGCGTAGAGGAGGGGCACACTGAAGCTTTCTTT
CSVEEGHTEAFF
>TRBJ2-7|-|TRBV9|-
TGTGCCAGCAGCGTAGACGGTAACTCCTACGAGCAGTACTTC
CASSVDGNSYEQYF
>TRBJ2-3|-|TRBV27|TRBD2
TGTGCCAGCAGTTTTTTGGTCGCGGGAGGGCCTGCAGATACGCAGTATTTT
CASSFLVAGGPADTQYF
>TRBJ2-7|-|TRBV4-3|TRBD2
TGCGCCAGCAGCCAAGGGGCTAGCGGAGTCCCCCCCTACGAGCAGTACTTC
CASSQGASGVPPYEQYF
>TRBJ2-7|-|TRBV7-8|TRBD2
TGTGCCAGCAGCTTTCTAGCGGGAGGAAGGCTCGAGCAGTACTTC
CASSFLAGGRLEQYF
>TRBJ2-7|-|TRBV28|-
TGTGCCAGCACCCACGGTTCGGTTCCCTACGAGCAGTACTTC
CASTHGSVPYEQYF
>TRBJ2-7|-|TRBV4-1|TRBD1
TGCGCCAGCAGCCCCCGGACAGGCGCTAGCTCCTACGAGCAGTACTTC
CASSPRTGASSYEQYF
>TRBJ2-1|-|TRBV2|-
TGTGCCAGCAATGGAGGGCCCGACTCCTACAATGAGCAGTTCTTC
CASNGGPDSYNEQFF
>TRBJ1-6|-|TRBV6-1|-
TGTGCCAGCAGTGAAGAGACAGCTAACTATAATTCACCCCTCCACTTT
CASSEETANYNSPLHF
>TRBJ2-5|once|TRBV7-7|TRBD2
TGTGCTAGCAGCTTAGGGGGCCTAGCGGGAGGCCAAGAGACCCAGTACTTC
CASSLGGLAGGQETQYF
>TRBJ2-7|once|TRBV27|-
TGTGCCAGCAGTCTGAGAGGCCCCTACGAGCAGTACTTC
CASSLRGPYEQYF
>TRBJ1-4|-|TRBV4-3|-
TGCGCCAGCAGCCAAGAAGCGATTACTAATGAAAAACTGTTTTTT
CASSQEAITNEKLFF
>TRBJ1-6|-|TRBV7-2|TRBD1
TGTGCCAGCAGTCGACAGGGAGATAATTCACCCCTCCACTTT
CASSRQGDNSPLHF
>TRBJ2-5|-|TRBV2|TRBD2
TGTGCCAGCAGTGGGGACCTCCGACTAGCGGCAGTAGAGACCCAGTACTTC
CASSGDLRLAAVETQYF
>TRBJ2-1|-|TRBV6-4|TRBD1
TGTGCCAGCAGTGGGACAGGGGAGGATGAGCAGTTCTTC
CASSGTGEDEQFF
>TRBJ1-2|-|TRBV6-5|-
TGTGCCAGCAGTTACGAAGGGGCGCGAGGCTACACCTTC
CASSYEGARGYTF